The present T cell receptor beta chain was sequenced within a study of OX40 agonist ivuxolimab in advanced cancers. Study-level background: The dose of intravenous ivuxolimab that patients received every 2 weeks ranged from 0.01 to 10 mg/kg. Past anti-PD-1, anti-PD-L1 or anti-CTLA-4 therapy was accepted, and 35% to 45% had received some. Three individuals attained partial responses, comprising one hepatocellular carcinoma case and two cutaneous melanoma cases.

Sequencing used immunoSEQ multiplex PCR; TCRdb keeps in-frame clones, though not all of them. The table has under 65,000 clones, 80% to 90% seen once; the top ten hold 3%. This CDR3 is 13 amino acids long. V lost 8 bases and J lost 3; bases outside the gene matches: 5. Germline-derived CDR1 and CDR2 are SNHLY and FYNNEI. V is TRBV2 and J is TRBJ2-7; 9 bases fit TRBD1. This clonotype was sampled from an adult with an advanced solid tumor such as melanoma, head and neck, liver or kidney cancer. Sequenced material: CD4+ or CD8+ T cells sorted from blood, taken in a trial of the OX40 agonist ivuxolimab. CDR3 protein: CASRRDRDYEQYF. The CDR3 DNA reads as TGTGCCAGCCGCCGGGACAGGGACTACGAGCAGTACTTC.